The sample holds many counts of the clone carrying this TCR beta chain. Antigen unknown. This specimen belongs to a study of T-cell reconstitution after alpha-beta-depleted transplantation in children. Study-wide results and caveats: The main origin of T-cell counts and diversity one year after transplant was newly produced T cells. After transplant, at about two months, alpha-beta T cells were reportedly derived from several hundred expanded graft clones.

Preparation of the TCRbeta library used unique molecular identifiers. TCRdb reanalysed the PCR reads using MiXCR and keeps one entry per CDR3 protein. The sample gives hundreds of thousands of distinct CDR3 sequences, 20% to 30% of which show up once; about 5% is in the top ten. Trimming removed 2 bases at V and 0 bases at J, with 8 bases between. This CDR3 is 14 amino acids long. Germline lookup yields CDR1 MNHEY and CDR2 SVGEGT. The chain recombines TRBV6-2 or TRBV6-3 with TRBJ2-7; tentative D call: TRBD1 (6 bases). This receptor was identified in a female patient between 2 and 15 years old who had a stem cell transplant for congenital amegakaryocytic thrombocytopenia, so the T cells may come from the graft donor. The sequences come from PBMCs, mostly from graft donor cells, collected 360 days after TCRalphabeta/CD19-depleted stem cell transplant. CDR3 in amino acids: CASSYGTFSYEQYF. The CDR3 bases are TGTGCCAGCAGTTACGGGACATTCTCCTACGAGCAGTACTTC.